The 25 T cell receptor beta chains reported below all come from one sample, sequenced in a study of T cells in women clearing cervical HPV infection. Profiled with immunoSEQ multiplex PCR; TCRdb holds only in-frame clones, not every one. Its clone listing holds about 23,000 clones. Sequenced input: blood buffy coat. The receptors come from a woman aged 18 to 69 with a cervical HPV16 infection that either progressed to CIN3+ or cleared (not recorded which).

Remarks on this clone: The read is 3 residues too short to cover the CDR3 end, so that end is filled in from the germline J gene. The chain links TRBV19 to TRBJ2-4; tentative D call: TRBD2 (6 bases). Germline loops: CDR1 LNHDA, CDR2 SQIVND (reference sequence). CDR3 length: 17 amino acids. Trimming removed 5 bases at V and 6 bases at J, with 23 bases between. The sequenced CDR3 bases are TGTGCCAGTAGTGTGTATGAGCGGGCGGGCGTCAGAAACATT. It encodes CASSVYERAGVRNI. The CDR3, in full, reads CASSVYERAGVRNIQYF.

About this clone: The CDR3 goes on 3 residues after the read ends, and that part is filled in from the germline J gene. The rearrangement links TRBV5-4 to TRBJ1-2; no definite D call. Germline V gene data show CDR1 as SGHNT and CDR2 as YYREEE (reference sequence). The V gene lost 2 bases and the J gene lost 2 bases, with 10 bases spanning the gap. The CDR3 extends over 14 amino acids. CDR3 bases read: TGTGCCAGCAGCTTTGAAAACAGAAACTATGGC. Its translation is CASSFENRNYG. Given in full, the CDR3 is CASSFENRNYGYTF.

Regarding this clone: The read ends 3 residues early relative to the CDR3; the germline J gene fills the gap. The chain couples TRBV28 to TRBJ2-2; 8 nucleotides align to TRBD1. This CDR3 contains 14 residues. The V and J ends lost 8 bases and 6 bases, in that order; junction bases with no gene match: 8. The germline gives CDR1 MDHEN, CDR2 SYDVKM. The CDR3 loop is CASGAGGASGELFF. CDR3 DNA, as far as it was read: TGTGCCAGCGGAGCAGGGGGCGCGTCCGGGGAG.

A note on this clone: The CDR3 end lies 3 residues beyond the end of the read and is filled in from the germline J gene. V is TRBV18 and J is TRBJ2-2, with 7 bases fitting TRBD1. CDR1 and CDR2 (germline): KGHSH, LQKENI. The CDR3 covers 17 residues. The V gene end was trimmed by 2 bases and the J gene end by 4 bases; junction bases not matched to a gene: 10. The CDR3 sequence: CASSPTGQVEITGELFF. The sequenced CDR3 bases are TGTGCCAGCTCACCAACCGGACAGGTAGAAATCACCGGGGAG. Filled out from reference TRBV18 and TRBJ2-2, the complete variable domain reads NAGVMQNPRHLVRRRGQEARLRCSPMKGHSHVYWYRQLPEEGLKFMVYLQKENIIDESGMPKERFSAEFPKEGPSILRIQQVVRGDSAAYFCASSPTGQVEITGELFFGEGSRLTVL.

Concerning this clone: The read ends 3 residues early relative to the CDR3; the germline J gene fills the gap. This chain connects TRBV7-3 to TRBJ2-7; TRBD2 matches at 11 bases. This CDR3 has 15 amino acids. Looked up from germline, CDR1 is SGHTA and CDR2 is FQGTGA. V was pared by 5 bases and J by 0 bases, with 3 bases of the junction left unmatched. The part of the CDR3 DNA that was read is TGTGCCAGCAGCCCTGGACTAGCGGGCTCCTACGAG. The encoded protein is CASSPGLAGSYE. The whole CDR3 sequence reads CASSPGLAGSYEQYF.

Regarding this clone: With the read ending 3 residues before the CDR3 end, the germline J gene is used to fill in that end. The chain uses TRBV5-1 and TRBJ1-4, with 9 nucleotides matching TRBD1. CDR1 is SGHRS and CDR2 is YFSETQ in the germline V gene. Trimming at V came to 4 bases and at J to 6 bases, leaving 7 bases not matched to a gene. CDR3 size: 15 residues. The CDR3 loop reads CASSPEGTGYEKLFF. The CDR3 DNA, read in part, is TGCGCCAGCAGCCCGGAAGGGACAGGGTATGAAAAA.

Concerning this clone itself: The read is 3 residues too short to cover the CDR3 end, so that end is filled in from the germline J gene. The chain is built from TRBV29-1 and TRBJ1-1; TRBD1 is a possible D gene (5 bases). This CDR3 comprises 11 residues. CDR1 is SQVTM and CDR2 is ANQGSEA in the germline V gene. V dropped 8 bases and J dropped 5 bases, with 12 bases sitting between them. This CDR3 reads CSHWGGTEAFF. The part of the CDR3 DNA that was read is TGCAGCCATTGGGGGGGGACTGAA. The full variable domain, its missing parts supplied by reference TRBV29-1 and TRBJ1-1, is SAVISQKPSRDICQRGTSLTIQCQVDSQVTMMFWYRQQPGQSLTLIATANQGSEATYESGFVIDKFPISRPNLTFSTLTVSNMSPEDSSIYLCSHWGGTEAFFGQGTRLTVV.

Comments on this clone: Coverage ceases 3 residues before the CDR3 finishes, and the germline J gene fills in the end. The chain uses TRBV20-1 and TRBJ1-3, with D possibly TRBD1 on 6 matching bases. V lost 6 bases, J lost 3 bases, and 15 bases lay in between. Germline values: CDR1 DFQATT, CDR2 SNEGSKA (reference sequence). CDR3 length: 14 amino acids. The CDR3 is CSAEGAGVGNTIYF. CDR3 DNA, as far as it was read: TGCAGTGCCGAAGGGGCAGGGGTTGGAAACACC.

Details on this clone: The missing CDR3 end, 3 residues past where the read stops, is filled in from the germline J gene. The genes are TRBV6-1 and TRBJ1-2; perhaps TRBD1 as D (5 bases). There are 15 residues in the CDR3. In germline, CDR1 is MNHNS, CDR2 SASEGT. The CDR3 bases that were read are TGTGCCAGCAGTGAAGGGTATAGAGGAGCAGGGGGC. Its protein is CASSEGYRGAGG. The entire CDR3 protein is CASSEGYRGAGGYTF.

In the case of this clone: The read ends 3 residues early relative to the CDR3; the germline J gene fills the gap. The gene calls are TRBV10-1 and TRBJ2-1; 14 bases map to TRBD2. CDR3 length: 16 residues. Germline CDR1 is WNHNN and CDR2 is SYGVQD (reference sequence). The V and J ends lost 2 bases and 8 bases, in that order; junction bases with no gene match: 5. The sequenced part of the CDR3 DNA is TGCGCCAGCAGTGAGGGACTAGCGGGGGGAATCGATGAG. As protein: CASSEGLAGGIDE. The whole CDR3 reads CASSEGLAGGIDEQFF.

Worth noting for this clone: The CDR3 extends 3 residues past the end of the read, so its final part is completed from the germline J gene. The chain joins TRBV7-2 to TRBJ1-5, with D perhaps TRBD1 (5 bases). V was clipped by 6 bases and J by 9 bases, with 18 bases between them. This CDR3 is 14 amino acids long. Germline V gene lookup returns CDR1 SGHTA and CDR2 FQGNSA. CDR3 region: CASRKPGIGAPQHF. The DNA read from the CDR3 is TGTGCCAGCAGGAAGCCAGGGATTGGGGCGCCC.

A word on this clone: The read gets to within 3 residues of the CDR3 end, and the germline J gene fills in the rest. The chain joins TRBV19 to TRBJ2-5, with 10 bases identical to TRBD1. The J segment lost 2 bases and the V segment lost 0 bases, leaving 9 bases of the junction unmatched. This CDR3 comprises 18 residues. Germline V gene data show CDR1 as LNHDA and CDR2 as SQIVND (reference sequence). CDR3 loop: CASSIDPPGQGSQETQYF. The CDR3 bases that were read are TGTGCCAGTAGTATAGATCCTCCGGGACAGGGGAGTCAAGAGACC.

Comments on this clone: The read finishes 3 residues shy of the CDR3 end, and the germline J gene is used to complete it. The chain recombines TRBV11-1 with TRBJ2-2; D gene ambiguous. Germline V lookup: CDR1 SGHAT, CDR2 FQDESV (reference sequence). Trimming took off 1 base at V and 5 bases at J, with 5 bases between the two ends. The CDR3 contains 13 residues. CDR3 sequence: CASSLGHTGELFF. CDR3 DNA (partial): TGTGCCAGCAGCTTAGGTCATACCGGGGAG.

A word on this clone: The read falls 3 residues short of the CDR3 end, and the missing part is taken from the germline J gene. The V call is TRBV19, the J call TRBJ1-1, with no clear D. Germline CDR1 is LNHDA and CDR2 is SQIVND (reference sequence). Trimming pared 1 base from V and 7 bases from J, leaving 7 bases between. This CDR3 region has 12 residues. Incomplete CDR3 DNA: TGTGCCAGTAGTATAGTTCCCAGTGAA. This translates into CASSIVPSE. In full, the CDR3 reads CASSIVPSEAFF.

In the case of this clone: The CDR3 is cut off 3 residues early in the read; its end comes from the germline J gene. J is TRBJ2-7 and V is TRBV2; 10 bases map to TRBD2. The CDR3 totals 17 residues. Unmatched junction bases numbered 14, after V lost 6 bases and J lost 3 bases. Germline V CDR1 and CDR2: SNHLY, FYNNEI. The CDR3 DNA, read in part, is TGTGCCAGCAGCGGACTAGCGGCCGGCAGTAAAAGCTACGAG. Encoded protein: CASSGLAAGSKSYE. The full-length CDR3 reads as CASSGLAAGSKSYEQYF.

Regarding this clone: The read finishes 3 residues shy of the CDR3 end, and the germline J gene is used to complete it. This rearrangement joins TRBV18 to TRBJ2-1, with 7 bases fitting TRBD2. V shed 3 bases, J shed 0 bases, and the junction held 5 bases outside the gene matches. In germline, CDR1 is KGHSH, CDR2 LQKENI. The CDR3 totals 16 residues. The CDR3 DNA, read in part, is TGTGCCAGCTCACCCCAGGTAGCGGGCTCCTACAATGAG. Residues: CASSPQVAGSYNE. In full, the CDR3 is CASSPQVAGSYNEQFF.

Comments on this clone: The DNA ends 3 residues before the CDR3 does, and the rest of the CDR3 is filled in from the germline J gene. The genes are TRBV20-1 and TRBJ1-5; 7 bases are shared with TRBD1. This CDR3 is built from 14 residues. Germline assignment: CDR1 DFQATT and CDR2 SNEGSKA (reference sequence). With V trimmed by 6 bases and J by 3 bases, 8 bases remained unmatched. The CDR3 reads CSARTGATNQPQHF. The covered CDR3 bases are TGCAGTGCCCGGACAGGCGCTACCAATCAGCCC.

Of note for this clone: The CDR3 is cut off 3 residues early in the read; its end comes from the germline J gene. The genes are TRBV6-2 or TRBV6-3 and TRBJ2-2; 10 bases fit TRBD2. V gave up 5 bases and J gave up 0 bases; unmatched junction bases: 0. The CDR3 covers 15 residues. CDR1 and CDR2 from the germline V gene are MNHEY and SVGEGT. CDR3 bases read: TGTGCCAGCAGTACTAGCGGGGCGAACACCGGGGAG. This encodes CASSTSGANTGE. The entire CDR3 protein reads CASSTSGANTGELFF.

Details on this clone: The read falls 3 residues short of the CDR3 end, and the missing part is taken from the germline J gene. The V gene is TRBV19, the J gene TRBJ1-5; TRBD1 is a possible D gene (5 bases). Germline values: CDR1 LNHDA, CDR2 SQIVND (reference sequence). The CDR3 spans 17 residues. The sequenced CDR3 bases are TGTGCCAGTAGTAACCAGCGGGAGGGGTGGATCACAGATCCC. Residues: CASSNQREGWITDP. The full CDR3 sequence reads CASSNQREGWITDPQHF.

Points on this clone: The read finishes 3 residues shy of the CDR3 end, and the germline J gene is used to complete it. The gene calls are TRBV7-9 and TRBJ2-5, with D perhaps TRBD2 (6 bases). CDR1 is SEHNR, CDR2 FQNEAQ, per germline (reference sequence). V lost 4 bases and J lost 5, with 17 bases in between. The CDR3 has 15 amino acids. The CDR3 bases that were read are TGTGCCAGCAGCTCACTAGCAGACAAGGGGGAGACC. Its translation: CASSSLADKGET. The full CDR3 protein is CASSSLADKGETQYF.

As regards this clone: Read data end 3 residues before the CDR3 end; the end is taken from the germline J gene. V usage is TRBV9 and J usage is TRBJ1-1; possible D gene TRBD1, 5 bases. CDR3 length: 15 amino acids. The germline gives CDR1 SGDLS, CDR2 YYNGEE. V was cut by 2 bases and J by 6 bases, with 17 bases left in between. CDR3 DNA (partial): TGTGCCAGCAGCGTGACAGCTTTTCCCACGGCTGAA. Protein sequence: CASSVTAFPTAE. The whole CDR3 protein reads CASSVTAFPTAEAFF.

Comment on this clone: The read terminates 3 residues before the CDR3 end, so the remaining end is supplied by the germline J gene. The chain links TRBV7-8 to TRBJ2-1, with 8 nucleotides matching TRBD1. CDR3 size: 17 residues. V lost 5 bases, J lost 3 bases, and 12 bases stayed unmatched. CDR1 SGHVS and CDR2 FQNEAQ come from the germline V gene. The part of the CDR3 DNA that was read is TGTGCCAGCAGCCCCAGCCCCCGGGACAGGAGCTACAATGAG. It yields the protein CASSPSPRDRSYNE. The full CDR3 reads CASSPSPRDRSYNEQFF.

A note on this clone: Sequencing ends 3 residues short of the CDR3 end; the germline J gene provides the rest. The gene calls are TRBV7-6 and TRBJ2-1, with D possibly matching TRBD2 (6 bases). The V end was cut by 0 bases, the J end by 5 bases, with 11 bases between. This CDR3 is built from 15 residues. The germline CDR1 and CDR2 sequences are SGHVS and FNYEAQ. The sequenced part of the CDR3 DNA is TGTGCCAGCAGCTTAGCTATGTCGGGGGACAATGAG. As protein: CASSLAMSGDNE. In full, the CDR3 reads CASSLAMSGDNEQFF.

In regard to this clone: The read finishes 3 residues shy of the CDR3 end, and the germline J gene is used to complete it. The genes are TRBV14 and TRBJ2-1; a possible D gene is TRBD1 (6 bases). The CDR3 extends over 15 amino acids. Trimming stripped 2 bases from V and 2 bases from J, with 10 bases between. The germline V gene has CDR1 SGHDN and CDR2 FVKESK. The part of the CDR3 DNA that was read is TGTGCCAGCAGCCAACCCAGGGGCCCCTACAATGAG. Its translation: CASSQPRGPYNE. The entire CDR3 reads CASSQPRGPYNEQFF.

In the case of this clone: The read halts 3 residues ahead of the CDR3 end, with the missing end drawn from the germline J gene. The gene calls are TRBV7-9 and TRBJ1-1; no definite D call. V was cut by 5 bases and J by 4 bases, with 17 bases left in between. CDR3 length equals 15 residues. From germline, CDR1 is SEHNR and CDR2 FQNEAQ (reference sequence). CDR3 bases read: TGTGCCAGCAGCCCCGTGGAGGGTTTTGGCACTGAA. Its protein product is CASSPVEGFGTE. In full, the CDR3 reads CASSPVEGFGTEAFF.